A single sample is the source of the 5 T cell receptor beta chains below, sequenced in a study of cytomegalovirus exposure and HLA in healthy donors. PCR was performed using 60 Vbeta and 13 Jbeta primers. The method was immunoSEQ multiplex PCR; TCRdb's version includes in-frame clones alone and lacks a portion of them. The sample consists of roughly 150,000 clones, about three quarters of them appearing once. The source material was PBMCs. The origin of the receptors is a man aged 35 to 55 in good health and CMV-seropositive.

The chain couples TRBV21-1 to TRBJ2-1; the listed D gene, TRBD2, was not tested against the DNA. TRBV21-1 counts as a pseudogene. This CDR3 spans 21 amino acids. Here the CDR3 DNA reads TGTGCCAGCAGCAAAGGTTCGCCGTTGGGACTAGCGGAACCCTCCTACAATGAGCAGTTCTTC. Translation: CASSKGSPLGLAEPSYNEQFF.

The chain uses TRBV11-2 and TRBJ2-7; 7 bases match TRBD1. The CDR3 runs 13 residues. Germline CDR1 SGHAT, CDR2 FQNNGV. Trimming cost V 6 bases and J 3 bases; bases outside gene matches: 5. Here the CDR3 DNA reads TGTGCCAGCAGATCTCCAGGGGGCTACGAGCAGTACTTC. Translating it yields CASRSPGGYEQYF.

A remark on this clone: The junction departs from germline at one end; a sequencing error may be responsible. The identical CDR3 is also encoded by other nucleotide sequences in the sample. The rearrangement links TRBV4-2 to TRBJ1-4; D unclear. This CDR3 has 14 residues. Germline V gives CDR1 LGHNA, CDR2 YNFKEQ. DNA of the CDR3: TGTGCCAGCAGCCGGGAAGTGGGAGTTGAAAAATTGTTTTTT. This encodes CASSREVGVEKLFF.

This clone appeared once. The V call is TRBV27, the J call TRBJ1-2; D not resolved. The CDR3 is made up of 12 amino acids. The V end lost 6 bases, the J end lost 4 bases, and 9 bases lay between the germline ends. The V gene's germline CDR1 is MNHEY and CDR2 SMNVEV (reference sequence). The CDR3, as DNA: TGTGCCAGCAGGTCAGGCTTCTATGGCTACACCTTC. Translating it yields CASRSGFYGYTF.

The rearrangement links TRBV7-3 to TRBJ2-2; the match to TRBD2 covers 7 bases. After removal of 1 base from V and 1 base from J, the junction contained 3 bases not matched to a gene. Germline V gene lookup returns CDR1 SGHTA and CDR2 FQGTGA. The CDR3 length is 16 residues. The CDR3 DNA reads as TGTGCCAGCAGCTTAATGGGCGGGAGGAACACCGGGGAGCTGTTTTTT. Translating it yields CASSLMGGRNTGELFF. The variable domain in full, completed from reference TRBV7-3 and TRBJ2-2, reads GAGVSQTPSNKVTEKGKYVELRCDPISGHTALYWYRQSLGQGPEFLIYFQGTGAADDSGLPNDRFFAVRPEGSVSTLKIQRTERGDSAVYLCASSLMGGRNTGELFFGEGSRLTVL.